This T cell receptor beta chain comes out of a study of shared clonotypes between healthy human individuals. Study at large: With ages of 18 to 49, the donors were a couple of women and three men.

Comments on this clone: Its antigen is not identified.

Germline V gives CDR1 SGHRS, CDR2 YFSETQ. The germline V and J ends were trimmed by 1 base and 4 bases, with 17 bases remaining between them. The CDR3 sequence is 16 residues long. It was CD45RO-negative cells, positively selected for CCR7, that made up naive CD8 cells, with terminally differentiated effector memory CD45RA+ cells excluded. Only in-frame clones appear in the TCRdb table, and some are missing; sequencing was by immunoSEQ multiplex PCR. The sample contains about 1.9 million clones, just over 90% of which appear only once. General study points: Apart from blood, nothing was sampled; tissue repertoires likely differ. Rarefaction demonstrated incomplete sorted-subset sequencing despite large depth. Naive subsets generally had larger estimated richness than memory subsets.

This TCR was recovered from a man aged 18 to 29 in good health. Some clones in this sample may be carry-over from other donors' samples. V usage is TRBV5-1 and J usage is TRBJ1-1; maybe TRBD1 (6 bases). The source material was naive CD8+ T cells from PBMCs. The CDR3 nucleotides read TGCGCCAGCAGCTTGTCGCAGGGGTGGGGTGGCACTGAAGCTTTCTTT. Translating it yields CASSLSQGWGGTEAFF.